What follows is one TCR beta chain and its context. The CDR3 totals 15 residues. CDR1 and CDR2 from the germline V gene are SGHDT and YYEEEE. Trimming at V came to 3 bases and at J to 6 bases, leaving 7 bases not matched to a gene. These data come from a study of cytotoxic CD8 clonotypes in ibrutinib-treated CLL. Looking at the study overall: When averaged across all of the samples, the counts came to approximately 250,000 productive templates and 86,000 or so productive rearrangements.

Sequencing was performed with immunoSEQ multiplex PCR; in TCRdb, only in-frame clones are kept and a portion is missing. The table includes some 84,000 clones, around 84% detected once. The chain couples TRBV5-6 to TRBJ2-1; 9 bases are a match to TRBD1. This specimen was PBMCs, taken before ibrutinib treatment. The sequence came from a human donor with chronic lymphocytic leukemia. CDR3 loop: CASSSAGTGRNEQFF. CDR3 DNA sequence: TGTGCCAGCAGCTCGGCCGGGACAGGGCGCAATGAGCAGTTCTTC. Drawing the rest from reference TRBV5-6 and TRBJ2-1, the complete variable domain is DAGVTQSPTHLIKTRGQQVTLRCSPKSGHDTVSWYQQALGQGPQFIFQYYEEEERQRGNFPDRFSGHQFPNYSSELNVNALLLGDSALYLCASSSAGTGRNEQFFGPGTRLTVL.